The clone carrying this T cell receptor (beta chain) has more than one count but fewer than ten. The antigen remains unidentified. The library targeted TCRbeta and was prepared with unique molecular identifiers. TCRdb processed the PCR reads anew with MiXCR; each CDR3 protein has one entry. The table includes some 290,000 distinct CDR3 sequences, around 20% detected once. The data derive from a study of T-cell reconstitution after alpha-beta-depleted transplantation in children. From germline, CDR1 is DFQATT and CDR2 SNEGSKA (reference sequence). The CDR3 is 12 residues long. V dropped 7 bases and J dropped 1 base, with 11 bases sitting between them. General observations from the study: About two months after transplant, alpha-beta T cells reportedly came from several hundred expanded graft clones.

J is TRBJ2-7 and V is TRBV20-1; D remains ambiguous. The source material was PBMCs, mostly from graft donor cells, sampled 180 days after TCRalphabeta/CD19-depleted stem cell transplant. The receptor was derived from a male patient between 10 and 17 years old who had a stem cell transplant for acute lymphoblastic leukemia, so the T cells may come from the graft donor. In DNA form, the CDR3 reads TGCAGTGGACTTACCGGGTCCTACGAGCAGTACTTC. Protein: CSGLTGSYEQYF.